This T cell receptor beta chain was documented in a study of T-cell memory formation after mild COVID-19. Via MiXCR, TCRdb re-called the 5' RACE reads, giving one row per CDR3 protein. The data hold about 250,000 distinct CDR3 sequences, with over 15% observed a single time. In this sample, this clonotype turned up a few times. The CDR3 runs 17 residues. V was pared by 1 base and J by 0 bases, with 14 bases between. Source material: PBMCs or a T cell subset sorted from them (not recorded which). The origin of this receptor is an adult woman who had mild COVID-19 (a few samples of this study predate the infection). Cell type and time point are not known. The chain carries TRBV12-3 or TRBV12-4 and TRBJ2-3, with D maybe TRBD2 (5 bases). Written as DNA, the CDR3 is TGTGCCAGCAGTTTAGATCTGGCGAGGACTAGCACAGATACGCAGTATTTT. As protein: CASSLDLARTSTDTQYF.